The clone carrying this TCR beta chain appeared a single time. Its antigen remains unidentified. Patients received pembrolizumab 200 mg every 3 weeks or cemiplimab 350 mg every 2 weeks. The protocol was immunoSEQ multiplex PCR, while the TCRdb copy is restricted to in-frame clones and leaves out a portion. Of roughly 560 clones in the sample, 55% to 70% were seen once. These data belong to a study of T cells in tumors after PD-1 blockade. Study results and limitations: Expanded exhausted CD8+ clones after therapy were mostly novel clonotypes. About 41% of tumor TCR clonotypes were also found in blood. Among squamous cell carcinoma expanded CD8+ clones, approximately 46% of exhausted ones versus roughly 29% of others were novel.

The germline gives CDR1 MDHEN, CDR2 SYDVKM. V shed 6 bases and J 7 bases; nucleotides not matched to a gene: 4. This CDR3 has 14 amino acids. The chain combines TRBV28 with TRBJ2-5; 14 bases are shared with TRBD2. Sequencing was performed on tumor tissue, taken after anti-PD-1 treatment. The TCR originated in a human donor with cutaneous squamous cell carcinoma. The CDR3 region is CASRRGLAGGTQYF. The CDR3 DNA is TGTGCCAGCAGACGTGGACTAGCGGGGGGGACCCAGTACTTC. Based on the CDR3 plus reference TRBV28 and TRBJ2-5, the full variable domain is DVKVTQSSRYLVKRTGEKVFLECVQDMDHENMFWYRQDPGLGLRLIYFSYDVKMKEKGDIPEGYSVSREKKERFSLILESASTNQTSMYLCASRRGLAGGTQYFGPGTRLLVL.